Below are 5 T cell receptor beta chains sequenced from a single sample in a study of graft-versus-host responses after intestinal transplantation. These receptors' targets are unknown. Some clones are missing from TCRdb's copy, which holds only in-frame ones; the method was immunoSEQ multiplex PCR. Seen here are 80,000 to 100,000 clones, about 88% observed once, and the top ten hold roughly 0.35%. Sequences were derived from unstimulated CD4+ T cells sorted from spleen or lymph node cells, sampled before intestinal transplant. All receptors come from a human donor who received an intestinal transplant.

This clone was observed a few times. CDR3: CASSTSTDTQYF. CDR3 coding DNA: TGTGCCAGCAGTACTAGCACAGATACGCAGTATTTT. The J gene is TRBJ2-3, the V gene TRBV7-2; D not resolved. V was clipped by 6 bases and J by 0 bases, with 4 bases between them. Per the germline V gene, CDR1 is SGHTA and CDR2 is FQGNSA. The CDR3 length is 12 residues.

The J gene is TRBJ1-4, the V gene TRBV4-1; 7 bases fit TRBD1. Trimming removed 4 bases from V and 11 bases from J; junction bases left unmatched: 7. CDR3 length: 13 residues. Germline-derived CDR1 and CDR2 are MGHRA and YSYEKL. CDR3 sequence reads: CASSLGQLAKLFF. The CDR3 DNA reads TGCGCCAGCAGCCTGGGACAGCTCGCGAAACTGTTTTTT.

Only a few counts were recorded for this clone. The V and J genes are TRBV9 and TRBJ2-3; the match to TRBD2 covers 9 bases. The CDR3 runs 17 residues. The V and J ends lost 0 bases and 4 bases, in that order; junction bases with no gene match: 9. Germline V gives CDR1 SGDLS, CDR2 YYNGEE. The DNA of the CDR3 is TGTGCCAGCAGCGTAGACGCGGGGGGGCTGGTAGCAGATACGCAGTATTTT. This translates into CASSVDAGGLVADTQYF.

This chain joins TRBV20-1 and TRBJ2-5; TRBD1 matches 7 bases. J lost 3 bases, V lost 5 bases, and 0 bases had no gene match. The CDR3 is 11 amino acids. Germline CDR1 DFQATT, CDR2 SNEGSKA (reference sequence). The CDR3 spells CSAGTEETQYF. In DNA form, the CDR3 reads TGCAGTGCTGGGACAGAAGAGACCCAGTACTTC.

This clone appeared once. The chain combines TRBV2 with TRBJ2-7; perhaps TRBD1 as D (6 bases). CDR1 and CDR2 from the germline V gene are SNHLY and FYNNEI. V was pared by 4 bases and J by 3 bases, with 22 bases between. CDR3 length: 17 amino acids. The CDR3 protein is CASSAQGTYEISYEQYF. The CDR3 DNA reads TGTGCCAGCAGTGCGCAGGGGACCTATGAGATTAGCTACGAGCAGTACTTC.